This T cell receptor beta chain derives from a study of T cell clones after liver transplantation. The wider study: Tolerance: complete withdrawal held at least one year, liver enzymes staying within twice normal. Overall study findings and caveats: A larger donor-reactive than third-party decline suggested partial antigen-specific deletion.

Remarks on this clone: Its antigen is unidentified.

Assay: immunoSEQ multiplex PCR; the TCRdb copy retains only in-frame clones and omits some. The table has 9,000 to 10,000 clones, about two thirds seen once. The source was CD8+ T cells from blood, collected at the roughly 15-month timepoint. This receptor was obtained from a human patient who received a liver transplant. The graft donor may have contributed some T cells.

The CDR3 DNA follows: TGCGCCAGCAGCCAAGAGAGGGGCCCTTACGAGCAGTACGTC. It yields the protein CASSQERGPYEQYV. The chain has TRBV4-3 and TRBJ2-7, with D perhaps matching TRBD1 or TRBD2 (5 bases each). The CDR3 is 14 residues long. Germline V gene data show CDR1 as LGHNA and CDR2 as YSLEER. V was shortened by 0 bases and J by 4 bases, with 10 bases between the two germline ends.